This T cell receptor (beta chain) was observed in a study of blood T cell repertoires in COVID-19. Turning to the study itself: Acute and convalescent COVID-19 samples came from the United States, Italy and Spain.

Trimming at V came to 5 bases and at J to 8 bases, leaving 12 bases not matched to a gene. Germline assignment: CDR1 SGHRS and CDR2 YFSETQ. The CDR3 has 15 residues. Original methodology: Quantification of nucleated cells was approximated via reference gene primer amplification. Here immunoSEQ multiplex PCR was the method, and the copy in TCRdb shows in-frame clones only, minus some. V, J and clone size are those of that table, while D and trimming were read from the DNA. The sample consists of 150,000 or so clones, over 80% of them appearing once. In terms of age and location, participants ranged from roughly 18 to 90 years and lived in under 30 US areas. Participants had their cohort set by participant-reported clinical history.

The sequenced material came from PBMCs or T cells enriched from blood (not recorded which). The chain is built from TRBV5-1 and TRBJ2-1, with 8 positions matching TRBD2. The sequence derives from a woman aged 55-69 years who had recovered from COVID-19. This CDR3 reads CASRKPGLAQDEQFF. The CDR3 DNA follows: TGCGCCAGCAGAAAACCAGGACTAGCTCAGGATGAGCAGTTCTTC.